This TCR beta chain was identified in a study of blood T cell repertoires in COVID-19. Whole-study context: Collection of acute and convalescent COVID-19 samples took place in the United States, Italy and Spain. The analysed material was cDNA or gDNA that came from T cells, B-cell-depleted T cells, or PBMCs.

This CDR3 comprises 15 residues. Trimming took 1 base from V and 2 from J, leaving 11 bases between them. The germline gives CDR1 LGHNA, CDR2 YNFKEQ. In the authors' workflow: For nucleated cells, counts were estimated from reference gene primer amplification. Assay used: immunoSEQ multiplex PCR; TCRdb lists only in-frame clones, some missing. V and J calls and clone size follow that table, whereas D and trimming were derived from the DNA. The sample has 60,000 to 75,000 clones; around nine tenths are singletons. The receptor was derived from a human donor in a cohort sampled during active COVID-19. The sequencing input was peripheral blood. The rearrangement joins TRBV4-2 to TRBJ1-2; D call uncertain. The CDR3: CASSQVIGLNYGYTF. In DNA, the CDR3 is TGTGCCAGCAGCCAAGTGATAGGACTAAACTATGGCTACACCTTC.